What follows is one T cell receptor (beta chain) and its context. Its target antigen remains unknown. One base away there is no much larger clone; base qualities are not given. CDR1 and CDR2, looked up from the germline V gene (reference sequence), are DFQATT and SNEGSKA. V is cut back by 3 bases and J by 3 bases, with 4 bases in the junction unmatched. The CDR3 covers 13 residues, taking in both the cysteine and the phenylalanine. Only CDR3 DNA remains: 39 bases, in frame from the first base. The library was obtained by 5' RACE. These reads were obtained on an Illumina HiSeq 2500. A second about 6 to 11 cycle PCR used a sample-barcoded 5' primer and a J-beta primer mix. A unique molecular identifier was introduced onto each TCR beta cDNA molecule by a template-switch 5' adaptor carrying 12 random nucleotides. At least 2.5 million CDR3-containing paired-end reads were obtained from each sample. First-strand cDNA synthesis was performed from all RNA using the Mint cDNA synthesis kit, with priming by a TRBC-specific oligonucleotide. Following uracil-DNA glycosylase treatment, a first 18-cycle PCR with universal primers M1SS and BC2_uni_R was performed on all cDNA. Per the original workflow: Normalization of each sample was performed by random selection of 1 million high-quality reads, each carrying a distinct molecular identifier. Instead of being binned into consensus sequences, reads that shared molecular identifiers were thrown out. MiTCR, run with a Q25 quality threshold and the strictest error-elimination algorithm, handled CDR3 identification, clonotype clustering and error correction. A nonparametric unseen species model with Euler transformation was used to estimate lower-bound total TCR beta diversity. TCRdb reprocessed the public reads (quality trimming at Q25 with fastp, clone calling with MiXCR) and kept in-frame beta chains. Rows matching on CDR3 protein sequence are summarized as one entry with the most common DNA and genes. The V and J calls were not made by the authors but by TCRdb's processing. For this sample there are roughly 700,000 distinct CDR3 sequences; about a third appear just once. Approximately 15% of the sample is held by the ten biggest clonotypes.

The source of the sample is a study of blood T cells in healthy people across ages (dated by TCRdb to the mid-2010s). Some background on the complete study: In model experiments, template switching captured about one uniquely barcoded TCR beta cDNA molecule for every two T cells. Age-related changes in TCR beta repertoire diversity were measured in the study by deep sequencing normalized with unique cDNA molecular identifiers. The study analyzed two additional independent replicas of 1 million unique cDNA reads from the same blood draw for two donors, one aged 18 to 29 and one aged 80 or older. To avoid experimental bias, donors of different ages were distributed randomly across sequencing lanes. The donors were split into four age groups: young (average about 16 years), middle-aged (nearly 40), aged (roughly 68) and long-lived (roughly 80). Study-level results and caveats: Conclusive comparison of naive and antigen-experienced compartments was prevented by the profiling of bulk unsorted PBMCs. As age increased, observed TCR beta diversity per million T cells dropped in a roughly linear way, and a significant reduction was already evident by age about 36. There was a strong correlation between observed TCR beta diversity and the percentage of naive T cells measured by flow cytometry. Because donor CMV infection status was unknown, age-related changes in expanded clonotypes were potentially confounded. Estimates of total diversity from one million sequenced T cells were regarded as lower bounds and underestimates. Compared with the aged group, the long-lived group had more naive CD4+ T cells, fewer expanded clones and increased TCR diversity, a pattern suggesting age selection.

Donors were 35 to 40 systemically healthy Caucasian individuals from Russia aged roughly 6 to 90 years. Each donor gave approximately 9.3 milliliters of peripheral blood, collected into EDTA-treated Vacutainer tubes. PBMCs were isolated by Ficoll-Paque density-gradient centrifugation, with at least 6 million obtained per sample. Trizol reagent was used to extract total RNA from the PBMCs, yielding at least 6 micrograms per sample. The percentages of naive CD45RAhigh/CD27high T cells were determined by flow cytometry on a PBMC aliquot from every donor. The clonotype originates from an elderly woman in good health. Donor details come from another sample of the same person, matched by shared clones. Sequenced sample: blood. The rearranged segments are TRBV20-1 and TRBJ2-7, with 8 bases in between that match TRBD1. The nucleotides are TGCAGTGCTAGCCGGGACAGGAACTACGAGCAGTACTTC. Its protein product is CSASRDRNYEQYF.